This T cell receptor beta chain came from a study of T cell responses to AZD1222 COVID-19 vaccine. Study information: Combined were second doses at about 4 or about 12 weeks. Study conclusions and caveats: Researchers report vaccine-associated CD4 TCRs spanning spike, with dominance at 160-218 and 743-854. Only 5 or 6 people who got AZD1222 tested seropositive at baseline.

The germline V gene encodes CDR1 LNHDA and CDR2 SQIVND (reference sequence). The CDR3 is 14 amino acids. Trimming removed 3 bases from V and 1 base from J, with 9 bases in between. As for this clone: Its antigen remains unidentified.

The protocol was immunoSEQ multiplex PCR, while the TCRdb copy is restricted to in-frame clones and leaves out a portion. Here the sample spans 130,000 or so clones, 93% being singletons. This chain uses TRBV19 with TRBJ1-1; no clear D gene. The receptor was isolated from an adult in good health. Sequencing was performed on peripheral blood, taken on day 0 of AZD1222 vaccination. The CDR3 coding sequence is TGTGCCAGTAGTATGCGTTGGGGGAACACTGAAGCTTTCTTT. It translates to CASSMRWGNTEAFF. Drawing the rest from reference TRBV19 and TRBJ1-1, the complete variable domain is DGGITQSPKYLFRKEGQNVTLSCEQNLNHDAMYWYRQDPGQGLRLIYYSQIVNDFQKGDIAEGYSVSREKKESFPLTVTSAQKNPTAFYLCASSMRWGNTEAFFGQGTRLTVV.